This TCR beta chain emerged from a study of technical replicates of blood from a handful of donors. Only in-frame clones appear in the TCRdb table, and some are missing; sequencing was by immunoSEQ multiplex PCR. Of tens of thousands of clones in the sample, around 90% were seen once. The V and J ends lost 2 bases and 7 bases, in that order; junction bases with no gene match: 12. Germline loops: CDR1 SGHNT, CDR2 YYREEE (reference sequence). The CDR3 is 16 amino acids. This TCR was sampled from a human donor in good health. The chain recombines TRBV5-4 with TRBJ1-1, with 9 bases lining up with TRBD1. The sample comprised T cells isolated from PBMCs. As DNA, the CDR3 is TGTGCCAGCAGCTTCCCCACCGGGACAGGGTACAGTGAAGCTTTCTTT. It is translated as CASSFPTGTGYSEAFF.